The clone carrying this T cell receptor beta chain was observed a handful of times. What it binds is not known. These data belong to a study of beta chain features in type 1 diabetes. As for the study in general: Healthy donors and patients had similar age, gender and cell yields.

Expressed TCRB transcripts got sequenced, as all isolated RNA was reverse transcribed. Naive, central memory and regulatory T cell samples came to a mean of approximately 4 million reads. Repertoires were generated with immunoSEQ multiplex PCR, while TCRdb's copy carries only in-frame clones and drops some. The table lists over 700,000 clones, 15% to 20% of them singletons. Study-wide findings and caveats: Insertions were fewer and deletions more numerous at VDJ junctions in type 1 diabetes patients. Researchers report that Type 1 diabetes patients had moderately but significantly shorter TCRB CDR3s across all four CD4+ subsets.

The germline V gene has CDR1 KGHSH and CDR2 LQKENI. After removal of 6 bases from V and 6 bases from J, the junction contained 4 bases not matched to a gene. This CDR3 is built from 12 residues. The sequenced sample consisted of naive CD4+ T cells from blood. The clonotype originates from a woman in her late teens or twenties in good health. This chain uses TRBV18 with TRBJ2-7; 8 bases match TRBD2. The CDR3 DNA reads TGTGCCAGCTCCCGGGAGGGAGGCGAGCAGTACTTC. Amino acid sequence: CASSREGGEQYF. The whole variable domain, remainder taken from reference TRBV18 and TRBJ2-7, is NAGVMQNPRHLVRRRGQEARLRCSPMKGHSHVYWYRQLPEEGLKFMVYLQKENIIDESGMPKERFSAEFPKEGPSILRIQQVVRGDSAAYFCASSREGGEQYFGPGTRLTVT.